Below are 28 T cell receptor beta chains sequenced from a single sample in a study of blood T cells in healthy people across ages (dated by TCRdb to between 2015 and 2016). Receptor libraries were prepared by 5' RACE. TCRdb lists the instrument as Illumina HiSeq 2500. A second PCR of about 6 to 12 cycles was run with a J-beta primer mix and a sample-barcoded 5' primer. TCRdb cleaned the public reads at Q25 with fastp, built clones with MiXCR and kept in-frame beta chains. Entries are consolidated by CDR3 protein sequence, retaining the most common genes and DNA. This sample holds over a million distinct CDR3 sequences; 45% to 70% were observed only once. Jointly, the top ten make up approximately 7% of the sample. Specimen: blood. These receptors all come from a man aged 18 to 35 in good health.

This chain uses TRBV25-1 with TRBJ2-5, with D unresolved. Trimming took 5 bases from V and 2 from J, leaving 9 bases between them. The CDR3 runs to 13 residues. The V gene's germline CDR1 is MGHDK and CDR2 SYGVNS. This CDR3 is CASSSERQETQYF. The CDR3, as DNA: TGTGCCAGCAGTTCGGAGCGTCAAGAGACCCAGTACTTC.

The V call is TRBV4-2, the J call TRBJ2-3; D is unclear. Germline lookup yields CDR1 LGHNA and CDR2 YNFKEQ. The CDR3 loop spans 15 amino acids. V lost 0 bases and J 0 bases, leaving 7 bases between the germline ends. Here the CDR3 reads CASSQDTGSTDTQYF. In DNA, the CDR3 is TGTGCCAGCAGCCAAGATACCGGTAGCACAGATACGCAGTATTTT.

The chain has TRBV7-9 and TRBJ1-4, with TRBD1 as a possible D gene (6 bases). V was cut by 4 bases and J by 5 bases, with 8 bases left in between. Germline V CDR1 and CDR2: SEHNR, FQNEAQ (reference sequence). CDR3 size: 13 residues. The CDR3 DNA sequence: TGTGCCAGCAGCTCGGGACACAATGAAAAACTGTTTTTT. Its translation is CASSSGHNEKLFF.

This chain uses TRBV15 with TRBJ2-3, with 9 bases lining up with TRBD1. Germline CDR1 and CDR2: LNHNV and YYDKDF (reference sequence). Trimming at V came to 4 bases and at J to 6 bases, leaving 11 bases not matched to a gene. CDR3 length: 16 amino acids. The CDR3 nucleotides are TGTGCCACCAGCAAGGTTGACAGGGGGATGGATGATACGCAGTATTTT. Translated, it gives CATSKVDRGMDDTQYF.

The V gene is TRBV7-2, the J gene TRBJ2-5; 8 positions match TRBD2. The V gene's germline CDR1 is SGHTA and CDR2 FQGNSA. CDR3 size: 15 residues. With V trimmed by 5 bases and J by 11 bases, 16 bases remained unmatched. The CDR3 spells CASSPGLGMANEQYF. The CDR3 DNA reads as TGTGCCAGCAGCCCGGGACTAGGAATGGCCAATGAGCAGTACTTC.

The chain recombines TRBV7-2 with TRBJ2-3; 12 bases align to TRBD2. CDR1 and CDR2 (germline): SGHTA, FQGNSA. This CDR3 is 17 amino acids long. V lost 5 bases, J lost 2 bases, and 8 bases stayed unmatched. This chain's CDR3 is CASSQEGLAGPTDTQYF. The CDR3 DNA is TGTGCCAGCAGCCAAGAAGGACTAGCGGGACCCACAGATACGCAGTATTTT.

The V and J genes are TRBV6-6 and TRBJ2-4; maybe TRBD1 (5 bases). This CDR3 is built from 13 residues. Germline V gives CDR1 MNHNY, CDR2 SVGAGI (reference sequence). Trimming stripped 3 bases from V and 4 bases from J, with 7 bases between. In DNA, the CDR3 is TGTGCCAGCAGTTATTCAGGGAAAAACATTCAGTACTTC. It yields the protein CASSYSGKNIQYF.

V is TRBV25-1 and J is TRBJ1-2, with 8 positions matching TRBD1. V lost 4 bases to trimming and J lost 2 bases; unmatched junction nucleotides: 12. The CDR3 is 17 amino acids. Germline values: CDR1 MGHDK, CDR2 SYGVNS. The chain's CDR3 is CASSALTNGQGNYGYTF. CDR3 bases: TGTGCCAGCAGTGCACTAACGAACGGACAGGGAAACTATGGCTACACCTTC.

This clonotype came up once. V is TRBV29-1 and J is TRBJ2-5; tentatively, D is TRBD2 (7 bases). CDR3 size: 15 residues. The V gene lost 0 bases and the J gene lost 5 bases, with 16 bases spanning the gap. Germline CDR1 and CDR2: SQVTM and ANQGSEA. The CDR3 sequence is CSVEEGGGAAETQYF. In DNA, the CDR3 is TGCAGCGTTGAAGAGGGGGGGGGGGCCGCCGAGACCCAGTACTTC. The full variable domain, with the rest looked up from reference TRBV29-1 and TRBJ2-5, is SAVISQKPSRDICQRGTSLTIQCQVDSQVTMMFWYRQQPGQSLTLIATANQGSEATYESGFVIDKFPISRPNLTFSTLTVSNMSPEDSSIYLCSVEEGGGAAETQYFGPGTRLLVL.

This clonotype was observed a handful of times. V gene TRBV20-1 combines with J gene TRBJ2-1; possible D gene TRBD1, 6 bases. The CDR3 has 13 residues. Deletions cut 3 bases from V and 5 bases from J, with 11 bases between. The V gene's germline CDR1 is DFQATT and CDR2 SNEGSKA (reference sequence). The CDR3 coding sequence is TGCAGTGCTAGTTACAGGGTCCACAATGAGCAGTTCTTC. Amino acids: CSASYRVHNEQFF.

The chain has TRBV5-6 and TRBJ2-7, with D possibly being TRBD2 (6 bases). In germline, CDR1 is SGHDT, CDR2 YYEEEE. Between the trimmed V and J ends, which lost 7 bases and 4 bases, there was a span of 18 bases. This CDR3 contains 14 residues. In DNA form, the CDR3 reads TGTGCCAGCGATGCTTACGGAGGGAGTTACGAGCAGTACTTC. This encodes CASDAYGGSYEQYF. The full variable domain, completed using reference TRBV5-6 and TRBJ2-7, is DAGVTQSPTHLIKTRGQQVTLRCSPKSGHDTVSWYQQALGQGPQFIFQYYEEEERQRGNFPDRFSGHQFPNYSSELNVNALLLGDSALYLCASDAYGGSYEQYFGPGTRLTVT.

The chain is built from TRBV12-3 or TRBV12-4 and TRBJ2-3; D might be TRBD2 (5 bases). V lost 4 bases and J lost 0, with 14 bases in between. The CDR3 runs 16 residues. The CDR3 protein is CASSSPSRGSTDTQYF. In nucleotides, the CDR3 is TGTGCCAGCAGTTCGCCAAGCCGAGGGAGCACAGATACGCAGTATTTT.

The chain employs TRBV12-3 or TRBV12-4 and TRBJ2-4; D is undetermined. Trimming stripped 3 bases from V and 13 bases from J, with 13 bases between. CDR3 length: 12 residues. CDR3 residues: CASSFTTTQQYF. The CDR3 nucleotides are TGTGCCAGCAGTTTTACGACGACCCAGCAGTACTTC.

This clonotype has just a few counts. The chain recombines TRBV7-2 with TRBJ2-7; D call uncertain. Germline V CDR1 and CDR2: SGHTA, FQGNSA. Trimming shortened V by 3 bases and J by 7 bases, and 10 bases separated the two germline ends. CDR3 length: 12 residues. CDR3 in amino acids: CASSFNSWEQYF. For the CDR3, the DNA is TGTGCCAGCAGCTTTAACTCCTGGGAGCAGTACTTC.

This rearrangement joins TRBV7-6 to TRBJ1-1; no firm D call. The CDR3 length is 12 residues. CDR1 and CDR2 (germline): SGHVS, FNYEAQ. V was clipped by 4 bases and J by 7 bases, with 10 bases between them. CDR3 protein: CASSYFEGEAFF. CDR3 bases: TGTGCCAGCAGCTATTTTGAAGGTGAAGCTTTCTTT.

This rearrangement joins TRBV5-1 to TRBJ2-5, with TRBD1 identical over 9 bases. V gave up 4 bases and J gave up 4 bases; unmatched junction bases: 8. The CDR3 is 15 residues long. CDR1 SGHRS and CDR2 YFSETQ come from the germline V gene. CDR3 DNA: TGCGCCAGCAGCAACCCGGGACAGGGAGGAGAGACCCAGTACTTC. Translated, it gives CASSNPGQGGETQYF.

The V gene is TRBV7-9, the J gene TRBJ1-1; the D is unclear. Germline loops: CDR1 SEHNR, CDR2 FQNEAQ (reference sequence). V gave up 2 bases and J gave up 1 base, with 11 bases separating them. The CDR3 sequence is 15 residues long. CDR3 in DNA: TGTGCCAGCAGCTTAAGCCCCGAGGGGAACACTGAAGCTTTCTTT. Protein sequence: CASSLSPEGNTEAFF.

The chain has TRBV9 and TRBJ2-1; D is perhaps TRBD1 or TRBD2 (6 bases each). This CDR3 is 17 amino acids long. V was pared by 4 bases and J by 11 bases, with 28 bases between. CDR1 SGDLS and CDR2 YYNGEE come from the germline V gene. CDR3 in amino acids: CASSYTGLGLSDIQQFF. CDR3 nucleotide sequence: TGTGCCAGCAGCTATACAGGGCTGGGACTCTCTGATATACAGCAGTTCTTC.

The V gene is TRBV11-2, the J gene TRBJ1-2; D perhaps matches TRBD1 (6 bases). Trimming took 3 bases from V and 2 from J, leaving 13 bases between them. The CDR3 runs to 15 residues. CDR1 and CDR2 from the germline V gene are SGHAT and FQNNGV. CDR3 coding DNA: TGTGCCAGCAGCTTTTTTGGGGGGGCGAACTATGGCTACACCTTC. It encodes CASSFFGGANYGYTF.

The genes are TRBV4-1 and TRBJ1-2, with 10 bases aligning to TRBD1. This CDR3 has 16 amino acids. The J segment lost 7 bases and the V segment lost 1 base, leaving 9 bases of the junction unmatched. Looked up from germline, CDR1 is MGHRA and CDR2 is YSYEKL. CDR3 DNA: TGCGCCAGCAGCCAAGGACAGGGGGCCTCGCCGCTTGGCTACACCTTC. This codes for CASSQGQGASPLGYTF.

V is TRBV29-1 and J is TRBJ2-1; D is possibly TRBD2 (5 bases). This CDR3 has 14 residues. V shed 5 bases and J shed 6 bases, with 17 bases lying between them. CDR1 is SQVTM, CDR2 ANQGSEA, per germline. The CDR3 spells CSVSGRAVFNEQFF. The CDR3 DNA reads as TGCAGCGTTTCCGGCAGAGCGGTATTCAATGAGCAGTTCTTC.

This clonotype was detected only a few times. V is TRBV25-1 and J is TRBJ2-7; D uncertain. The CDR3 contains 15 residues. Germline V gene sequence: CDR1 MGHDK, CDR2 SYGVNS. V lost 4 bases and J 6 bases, leaving 19 bases between the germline ends. The CDR3 coding sequence is TGTGCCAGCAGTGTAACGATCAACCTCCCTAGCGAGCAGTACTTC. It yields the protein CASSVTINLPSEQYF.

The rearrangement uses TRBV6-1 and TRBJ2-3; no clear D. Trimming pared 0 bases from V and 14 bases from J, leaving 12 bases between. Germline V CDR1 and CDR2: MNHNS, SASEGT. The CDR3 runs 12 residues. The CDR3 nucleotides are TGTGCCAGCAGTGAAGCGCATTCGGGTCGGTATTTT. Its protein is CASSEAHSGRYF.

This clonotype was detected only a few times. This chain links TRBV12-3 or TRBV12-4 with TRBJ2-3; 8 bases agree with TRBD2. J lost 2 bases, V lost 5 bases, and 9 bases had no gene match. The CDR3 sequence is 16 residues long. The CDR3, as DNA: TGTGCCAGCAGTGCACCAACTAGCGGATTCACAGATACGCAGTATTTT. This sequence encodes CASSAPTSGFTDTQYF.

This clonotype was counted between two and nine times. The CDR3 sequence is CASSQQTDTQYF. The CDR3 coding sequence is TGTGCCAGCAGCCAGCAGACAGATACGCAGTATTTT. V and J are TRBV4-2 and TRBJ2-3; no firm D call. CDR1 and CDR2 (germline): LGHNA, YNFKEQ. The V end was cut by 3 bases, the J end by 3 bases, with 4 bases between. This CDR3 spans 12 amino acids.

The chain couples TRBV9 to TRBJ2-7; TRBD1 matches at 10 bases. V was pared by 4 bases and J by 7 bases, with 20 bases of the junction left unmatched. The length of the CDR3 is 18 residues. Germline CDR1 and CDR2: SGDLS and YYNGEE. CDR3 amino acids: CASSLGHGTGALLGEQYF. CDR3 DNA sequence: TGTGCCAGCAGCCTCGGTCATGGGACAGGGGCCTTATTGGGGGAGCAGTACTTC. The complete variable domain, with remaining parts taken from reference TRBV9 and TRBJ2-7, reads DSGVTQTPKHLITATGQRVTLRCSPRSGDLSVYWYQQSLDQGLQFLIQYYNGEERAKGNILERFSAQQFPDLHSELNLSSLELGDSALYFCASSLGHGTGALLGEQYFGPGTRLTVT.

This chain joins TRBV12-3 or TRBV12-4 and TRBJ1-1, with unresolved D. The V end lost 6 bases, the J end lost 4 bases, and 9 bases lay between the germline ends. The CDR3 spans 12 residues. The chain's CDR3 is CASSWIPTEAFF. The CDR3 DNA is TGTGCCAGCAGCTGGATCCCCACTGAAGCTTTCTTT.

As regards this clonotype: The junction does not match germline at one end; this may be a read error. The rearrangement joins TRBV5-1 to TRBJ2-7; D is uncertain. This CDR3 contains 13 residues. In germline, CDR1 is SGHRS, CDR2 YFSETQ. For the CDR3, the DNA is TGCGCCAGCAGCGTGGATGGCTTCTACAAGCAGTACTTC. It encodes CASSVDGFYKQYF.